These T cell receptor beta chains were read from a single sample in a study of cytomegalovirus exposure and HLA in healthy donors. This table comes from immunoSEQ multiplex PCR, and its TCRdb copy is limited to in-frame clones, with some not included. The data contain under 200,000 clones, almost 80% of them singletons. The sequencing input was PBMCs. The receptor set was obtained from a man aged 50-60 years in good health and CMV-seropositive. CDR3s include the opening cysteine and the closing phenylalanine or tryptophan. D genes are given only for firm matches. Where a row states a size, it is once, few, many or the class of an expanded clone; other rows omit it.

CASSLGSGGSYNEQFF TGTGCCAGCAGCTTAGGTAGCGGGGGTTCCTACAATGAGCAGTTCTTC TRBJ2-1 NA TRBD2 TRBV7-2 16
CASSLHQGNQPQHF TGTGCCAGCAGTCTCCATCAGGGAAATCAGCCCCAGCATTTT TRBJ1-5 few NA TRBV27 14
CASSRDREARQPQHF TGTGCCAGCAGCCGAGACAGGGAAGCGCGTCAGCCCCAGCATTTT TRBJ1-5 few TRBD1 TRBV4-2 15
CASSLAPGLRGNTEAFF TGCGCCAGCAGCTTGGCGCCGGGACTTCGAGGGAACACTGAAGCTTTCTTT TRBJ1-1 NA NA TRBV5-1 17
CASSQLGTGGDTEAFF TGTGCCAGCAGCCAACTAGGGACAGGGGGTGACACTGAAGCTTTCTTT TRBJ1-1 NA TRBD1 TRBV14 16
CASSFRTGQGNSPLHF TGTGCCAGCAGCTTCAGGACAGGACAGGGTAATTCACCCCTCCACTTT TRBJ1-6 NA TRBD1 TRBV7-9 16
CASTRQLLNTEAFF TGTGCCAGCACCCGACAGTTATTAAACACTGAAGCTTTCTTT TRBJ1-1 NA NA TRBV28 14
CASSEAGTGVYEQYF TGTGCCAGCAGCGAGGCCGGGACAGGGGTCTACGAGCAGTACTTC TRBJ2-7 NA TRBD1 TRBV7-3 15
CASSSAQRGGYEQYF TGTGCCAGCAGTTCCGCCCAGCGGGGGGGCTACGAGCAGTACTTC TRBJ2-7 few TRBD2 TRBV6-5 15
CASRPITEAFF TGTGCCAGCAGGCCTATTACTGAAGCTTTCTTT TRBJ1-1 NA NA TRBV7-9 11
CASSQDGTAFYGYTF TGTGCCAGCAGCCAGGATGGGACAGCATTCTATGGCTACACCTTC TRBJ1-2 NA TRBD1 TRBV5-4 15
CASSSLQGALYNEQFF TGTGCCAGCAGCTCGCTACAGGGGGCCCTTTACAATGAGCAGTTCTTC TRBJ2-1 NA TRBD1 TRBV5-4 16
CASSSGTGFETQYF TGTGCCAGCAGTTCCGGGACAGGGTTTGAGACCCAGTACTTC TRBJ2-5 NA TRBD1 TRBV6-5 14
CASSANRGQETQYF TGTGCCAGCAGCGCGAACAGGGGGCAAGAGACCCAGTACTTC TRBJ2-5 NA TRBD1 TRBV14 14
CASSLEQGARTPLHF TGCGCCAGCAGCTTGGAACAGGGTGCACGGACACCCCTCCACTTT TRBJ1-6 NA NA TRBV5-1 15
CATRRQGEMTEAFF TGTGCCACACGAAGACAGGGGGAGATGACTGAAGCTTTCTTT TRBJ1-1 few TRBD1 TRBV27 14
CASSEQGLLYEQYF TGTGCCAGCAGTGAACAGGGGTTATTATACGAGCAGTACTTC TRBJ2-7 NA NA TRBV6-1 14
CASRLRGQNTGELFF TGTGCCAGCAGACTCCGGGGACAGAACACCGGGGAGCTGTTTTTT TRBJ2-2 NA NA TRBV5-8 15
CASRPIQGLPDTQYF TGTGCCAGCAGACCAATACAGGGTTTGCCAGATACGCAGTATTTT TRBJ2-3 few NA TRBV11-2 15
CASKGERVSDYGYTF TGCGCCAGCAAGGGAGAACGGGTGTCTGACTATGGCTACACCTTC TRBJ1-2 NA NA TRBV4-1 15
CASSHGTPGLAGETGELFF TGTGCCAGCAGCCATGGGACACCGGGACTAGCGGGGGAAACCGGGGAGCTGTTTTTT TRBJ2-2 few TRBD2 TRBV13 19
CASSLITGQNYGYTF TGTGCCAGCAGTCTCATCACGGGACAGAATTATGGCTACACCTTC TRBJ1-2 NA TRBD1 TRBV2 15
CASTLGGSRTGELFF TGTGCCAGCACCCTCGGAGGGAGTAGGACCGGGGAGCTGTTTTTT TRBJ2-2 NA NA TRBV5-6 15
CASSYQGSTEAFF TGTGCCAGTAGTTATCAGGGGAGTACTGAAGCTTTCTTT TRBJ1-1 NA NA TRBV19 13
CASSQSGSGLAVTDTQYF TGTGCCAGCAGCCAGTCAGGATCCGGGCTAGCGGTGACAGATACGCAGTATTTT TRBJ2-3 NA TRBD2 TRBV4-2 18
CASSLAGASYNEQFF TGTGCCAGCAGTTTAGCGGGGGCCTCCTACAATGAGCAGTTCTTC TRBJ2-1 NA NA TRBV27 15
CASKSTRGLTDTQYF TGCGCCAGCAAGAGTACCCGGGGTCTTACAGATACGCAGTATTTT TRBJ2-3 few NA TRBV5-1 15
CASSLDSGGRETQYF TGTGCCAGCAGCTTGGATAGCGGGGGGCGGGAGACCCAGTACTTC TRBJ2-5 NA TRBD2 TRBV5-4 15
CASSPSHGGEAFF TGTGCCAGCAGCCCTAGTCACGGGGGTGAAGCTTTCTTT TRBJ1-1 NA NA TRBV11-3 13
CASPPRWRGGNQETQYF TGTGCCAGCCCTCCGAGGTGGCGGGGGGGCAACCAAGAGACCCAGTACTTC TRBJ2-5 NA TRBD2 TRBV27 17